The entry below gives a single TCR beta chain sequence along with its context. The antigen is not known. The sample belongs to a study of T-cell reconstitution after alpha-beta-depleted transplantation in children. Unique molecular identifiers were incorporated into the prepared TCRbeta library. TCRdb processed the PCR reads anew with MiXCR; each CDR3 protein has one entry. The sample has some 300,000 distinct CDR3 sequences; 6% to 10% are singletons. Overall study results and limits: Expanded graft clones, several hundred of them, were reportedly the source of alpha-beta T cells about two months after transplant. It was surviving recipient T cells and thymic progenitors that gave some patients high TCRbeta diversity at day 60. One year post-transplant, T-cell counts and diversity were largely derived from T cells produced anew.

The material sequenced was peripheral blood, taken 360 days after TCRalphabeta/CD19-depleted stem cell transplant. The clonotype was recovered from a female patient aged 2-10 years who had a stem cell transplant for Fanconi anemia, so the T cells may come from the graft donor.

The CDR3 DNA reads as TGCGCCAGCAGTGCTGGGGACGTTTACGAGCAGTACTTC. This codes for CASSAGDVYEQYF. The chain carries TRBV5-1 and TRBJ2-7; tentatively, D is TRBD1 or TRBD2 (5 bases each). Trimming shortened V by 5 bases and J by 4 bases, and 13 bases separated the two germline ends. Germline CDR1 reads SGHRS; CDR2 reads YFSETQ. CDR3 size: 13 residues.